This TCR beta chain is drawn from a study of OX40 agonist ivuxolimab in advanced cancers. Across the study: It was permissible to have had prior anti-PD-1, anti-PD-L1 or anti-CTLA-4 therapy, and about 40% had some. Patients achieving partial responses numbered three: one hepatocellular carcinoma case and two cutaneous melanoma cases.

Study-level results: More expanded clones were seen, on average, in CD8+ T cells than in CD4+.

The CDR3 consists of 14 residues. The V segment lost 4 bases and the J segment 3 bases; nucleotides outside the gene matches: 2. Germline V CDR1 and CDR2: SGHAT, FQDESV (reference sequence). About this clone: The antigen is not known.

Using immunoSEQ multiplex PCR, the repertoire was profiled, and TCRdb retains in-frame clones only, with some absent. The data show 75,000 to 80,000 clones, over 75% seen once. The source material was CD4+ or CD8+ T cells sorted from blood, sampled in a trial of the OX40 agonist ivuxolimab. The TCR originated in an adult with an advanced solid tumor such as melanoma, head and neck, liver or kidney cancer. The chain combines TRBV11-1 with TRBJ2-1, with TRBD1 matching over 8 bases. This CDR3 is CASSSGTGYNEQFF. The CDR3 DNA is TGTGCCAGCAGCTCCGGGACAGGCTACAATGAGCAGTTCTTC.